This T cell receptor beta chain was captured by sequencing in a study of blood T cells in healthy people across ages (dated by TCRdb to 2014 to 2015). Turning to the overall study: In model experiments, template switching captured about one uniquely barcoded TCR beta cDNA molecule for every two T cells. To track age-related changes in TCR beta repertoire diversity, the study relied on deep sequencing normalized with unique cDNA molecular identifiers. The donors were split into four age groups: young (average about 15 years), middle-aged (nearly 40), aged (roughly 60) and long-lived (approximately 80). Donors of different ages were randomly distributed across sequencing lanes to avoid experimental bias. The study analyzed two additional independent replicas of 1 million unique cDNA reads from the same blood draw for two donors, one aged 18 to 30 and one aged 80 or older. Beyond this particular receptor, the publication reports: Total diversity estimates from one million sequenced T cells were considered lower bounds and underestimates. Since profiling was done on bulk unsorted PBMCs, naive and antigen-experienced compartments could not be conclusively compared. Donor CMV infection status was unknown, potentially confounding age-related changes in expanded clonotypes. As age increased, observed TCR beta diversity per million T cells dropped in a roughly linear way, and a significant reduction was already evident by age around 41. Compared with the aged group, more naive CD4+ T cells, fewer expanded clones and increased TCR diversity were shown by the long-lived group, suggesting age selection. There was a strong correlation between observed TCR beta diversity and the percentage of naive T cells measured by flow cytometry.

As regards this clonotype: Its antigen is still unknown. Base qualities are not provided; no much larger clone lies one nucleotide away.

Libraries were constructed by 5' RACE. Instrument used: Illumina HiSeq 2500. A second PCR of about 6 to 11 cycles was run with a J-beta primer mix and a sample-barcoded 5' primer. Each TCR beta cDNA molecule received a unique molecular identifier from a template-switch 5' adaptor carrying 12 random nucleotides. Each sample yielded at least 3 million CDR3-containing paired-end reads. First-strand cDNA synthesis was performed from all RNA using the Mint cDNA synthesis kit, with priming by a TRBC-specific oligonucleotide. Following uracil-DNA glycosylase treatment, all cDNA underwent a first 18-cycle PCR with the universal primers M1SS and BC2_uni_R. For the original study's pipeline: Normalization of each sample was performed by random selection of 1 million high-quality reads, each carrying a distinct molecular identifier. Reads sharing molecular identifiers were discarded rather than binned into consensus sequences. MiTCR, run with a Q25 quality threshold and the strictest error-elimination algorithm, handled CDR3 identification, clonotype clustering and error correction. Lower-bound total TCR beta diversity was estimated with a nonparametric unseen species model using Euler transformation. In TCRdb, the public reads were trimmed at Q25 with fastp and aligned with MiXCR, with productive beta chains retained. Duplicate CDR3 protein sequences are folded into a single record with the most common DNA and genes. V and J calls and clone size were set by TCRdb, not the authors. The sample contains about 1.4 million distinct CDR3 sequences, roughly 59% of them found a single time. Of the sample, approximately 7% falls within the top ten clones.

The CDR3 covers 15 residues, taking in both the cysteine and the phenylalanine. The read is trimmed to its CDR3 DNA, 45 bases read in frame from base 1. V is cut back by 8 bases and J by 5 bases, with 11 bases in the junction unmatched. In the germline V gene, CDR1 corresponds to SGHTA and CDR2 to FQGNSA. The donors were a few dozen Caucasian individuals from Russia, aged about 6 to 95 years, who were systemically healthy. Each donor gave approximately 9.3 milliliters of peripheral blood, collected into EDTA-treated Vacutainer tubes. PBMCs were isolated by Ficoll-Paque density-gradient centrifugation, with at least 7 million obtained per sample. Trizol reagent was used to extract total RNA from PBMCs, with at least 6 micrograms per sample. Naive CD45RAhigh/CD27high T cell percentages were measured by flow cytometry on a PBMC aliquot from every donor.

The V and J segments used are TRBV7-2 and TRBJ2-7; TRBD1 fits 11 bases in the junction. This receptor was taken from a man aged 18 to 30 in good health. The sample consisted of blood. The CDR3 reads CASGLSGQGADEQYF. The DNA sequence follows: TGTGCCAGCGGCCTTTCTGGACAGGGGGCGGACGAGCAGTACTTC.